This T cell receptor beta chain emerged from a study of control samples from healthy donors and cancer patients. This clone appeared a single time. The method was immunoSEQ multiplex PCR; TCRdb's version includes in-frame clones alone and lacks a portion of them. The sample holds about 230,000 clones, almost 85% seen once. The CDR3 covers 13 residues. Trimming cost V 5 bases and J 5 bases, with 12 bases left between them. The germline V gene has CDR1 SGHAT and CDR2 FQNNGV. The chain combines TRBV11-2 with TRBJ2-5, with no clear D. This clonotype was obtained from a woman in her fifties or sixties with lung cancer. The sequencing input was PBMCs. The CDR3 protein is CASSPRVGETQYF. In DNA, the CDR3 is TGTGCCAGCAGCCCTAGGGTTGGGGAGACCCAGTACTTC.